This TCR beta chain was sequenced in a study of blood T cell repertoires in COVID-19. Looking at the study overall: The study drew acute and convalescent COVID-19 samples from the United States, Italy and Spain. From T cells, B-cell-depleted T cells, or PBMCs came the material, which was cDNA or gDNA.

In the authors' methods: Amplification of reference gene primers was used by the study to estimate nucleated cell counts. Repertoires were generated with immunoSEQ multiplex PCR, while TCRdb's copy carries only in-frame clones and drops some. That table gives V, J and clone size, and the DNA gave D and trimming. The table has about 330,000 clones, roughly 90% seen once. CDR3 length: 14 amino acids. Germline V CDR1 and CDR2: GTSNPN, SVGIG (reference sequence). V dropped 2 bases and J dropped 4 bases, with 12 bases sitting between them. The rearrangement joins TRBV30 to TRBJ1-3, with a tentative D call TRBD1 (6 bases). The receptor was derived from a woman in her 50s with active or convalescent COVID-19. The sample comprised peripheral blood. CDR3 residues: CAWSTGTLGNTIYF. As DNA, the CDR3 is TGTGCCTGGAGTACCGGGACACTGGGAAACACCATATATTTT.